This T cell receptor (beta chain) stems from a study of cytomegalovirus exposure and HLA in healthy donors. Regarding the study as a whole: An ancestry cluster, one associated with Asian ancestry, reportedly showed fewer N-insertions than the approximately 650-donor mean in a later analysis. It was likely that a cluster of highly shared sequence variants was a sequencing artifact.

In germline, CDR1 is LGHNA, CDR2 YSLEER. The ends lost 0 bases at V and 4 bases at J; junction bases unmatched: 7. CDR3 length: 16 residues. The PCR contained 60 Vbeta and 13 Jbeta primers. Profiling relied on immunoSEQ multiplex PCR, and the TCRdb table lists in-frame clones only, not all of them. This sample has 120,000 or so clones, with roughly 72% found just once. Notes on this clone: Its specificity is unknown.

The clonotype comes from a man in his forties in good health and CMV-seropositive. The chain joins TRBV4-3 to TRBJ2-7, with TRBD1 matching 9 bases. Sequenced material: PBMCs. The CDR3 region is CASSQEPGGQGYEQYF. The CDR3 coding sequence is TGCGCCAGCAGCCAAGAGCCCGGGGGACAGGGTTACGAGCAGTACTTC.